Each of the 25 T cell receptor beta chains below was sequenced from the same sample in a study of vaccination and CD4 T cells after COVID-19 (dated by TCRdb to 2021 to 2024). Library preparation employed PCR. The sequencing machine was an Illumina iSeq 100. DNA from cultured CD4+ T cells underwent TCR sequencing with the Oncomine TCR Beta short-read assay at the Johns Hopkins FTIC core. TCRdb handled the public reads itself, with Q25 trimming in fastp and clone calling in MiXCR, and kept productive beta chains. Duplicate CDR3 protein sequences are folded into a single record with the most common DNA and genes. Counted in this sample were under 4,500 distinct CDR3 sequences; approximately 31% of them appeared once. The top ten clonotypes cover roughly 50% of the sample. The treatment or condition label here, explained by the study, means: roughly 10-day PBMC culture with coronavirus spike peptide pools or control peptides (ViraFEST assay).

These receptors lack a known antigen. The source material was CD4+ T cells from blood, cultured in vitro. The receptor set was obtained from a human donor who had recovered from COVID-19.

This clonotype rates as medium-sized (0.01 to 0.1%). V and J are TRBV12-3 or TRBV12-4 and TRBJ2-1, with D possibly TRBD1 on 6 matching bases. Trimming left V 6 bases short and J 2 bases short, with 11 bases between. This CDR3 is built from 14 residues. CDR3 in amino acids: CASSTGNPYNEQFF. CDR3 bases: TGTGCCAGCAGCACAGGGAACCCCTACAATGAGCAGTTCTTC.

This chain connects TRBV12-3 or TRBV12-4 to TRBJ1-1, with D maybe TRBD1 (6 bases). The ends were cut back, 3 bases at V and 11 bases at J, with 19 bases in the middle. CDR3 length: 14 residues. CDR3: CASSFLPQGRDAFF. The CDR3 DNA follows: TGTGCCAGCAGTTTTCTCCCACAGGGCCGTGACGCTTTCTTT.

The rearrangement links TRBV18 to TRBJ2-5, with D possibly being TRBD1 (6 bases). Trimming removed 3 bases at V and 5 bases at J, with 13 bases between. Per the germline V gene, CDR1 is KGHSH and CDR2 is LQKENI. The CDR3 runs 14 residues. CDR3 nucleotides: TGTGCCAGCTCACCGGGGGCAGAGGGGGAGACCCAGTACTTC. This sequence encodes CASSPGAEGETQYF. Full variable domain (remainder filled in from reference TRBV18 and TRBJ2-5): NAGVMQNPRHLVRRRGQEARLRCSPMKGHSHVYWYRQLPEEGLKFMVYLQKENIIDESGMPKERFSAEFPKEGPSILRIQQVVRGDSAAYFCASSPGAEGETQYFGPGTRLLVL.

The chain is built from TRBV19 and TRBJ2-5, with D perhaps TRBD1 or TRBD2 (5 bases each). The germline V and J ends were trimmed by 9 bases and 0 bases, with 20 bases remaining between them. The CDR3 is made up of 16 amino acids. Germline V gene data show CDR1 as LNHDA and CDR2 as SQIVND (reference sequence). In DNA form, the CDR3 reads TGTGCCAGCAGCTATTCCGGGGCGGGCTACCAAGAGACCCAGTACTTC. This gives the protein CASSYSGAGYQETQYF.

The chain couples TRBV6-5 to TRBJ1-1; tentatively, D is TRBD1 (5 bases). The V end lost 4 bases, the J end lost 0 bases, and 18 bases lay between the germline ends. Germline V gene lookup returns CDR1 MNHEY and CDR2 SVGAGI. The CDR3 spans 17 residues. The chain's CDR3 is CASSFRGPVGMNTEAFF. DNA for the CDR3: TGTGCCAGCAGTTTCCGGGGCCCCGTTGGGATGAACACTGAAGCTTTCTTT.

The V gene is TRBV6-1, the J gene TRBJ2-5; no clear D gene. The CDR3 covers 15 residues. Per germline, CDR1 MNHNS and CDR2 SASEGT. Trimming took off 0 bases at V and 0 bases at J, with 8 bases between the two ends. The CDR3 DNA reads TGTGCCAGCAGTGAAGCCAGTCAGTACCAAGAGACCCAGTACTTC. This codes for CASSEASQYQETQYF.

This clonotype appeared a single time. The chain is built from TRBV20-1 and TRBJ2-5; the D gene is possibly TRBD1 (6 bases). The V gene lost 0 bases and the J gene lost 9 bases, with 20 bases spanning the gap. This CDR3 has 15 amino acids. The germline V gene has CDR1 DFQATT and CDR2 SNEGSKA (reference sequence). The CDR3 protein is CSARDWGLAKKAQYF. The CDR3 nucleotides read TGCAGTGCTAGAGATTGGGGGCTCGCGAAAAAGGCCCAGTACTTC.

This clonotype appeared a few times. This chain links TRBV5-1 with TRBJ2-3; 11 bases fit TRBD1. Germline loops: CDR1 SGHRS, CDR2 YFSETQ. This CDR3 has 15 amino acids. The ends lost 2 bases at V and 6 bases at J; junction bases unmatched: 5. The CDR3 is CASSLGDRGSDTQYF. In DNA, the CDR3 is TGCGCCAGCAGCTTAGGGGACAGGGGGTCCGATACGCAGTATTTT. Full variable domain (remainder filled in from reference TRBV5-1 and TRBJ2-3): KAGVTQTPRYLIKTRGQQVTLSCSPISGHRSVSWYQQTPGQGLQFLFEYFSETQRNKGNFPGRFSGRQFSNSRSEMNVSTLELGDSALYLCASSLGDRGSDTQYFGPGTRLTVL.

This sequence joins TRBV30 and TRBJ2-2; D gene unclear. Germline values: CDR1 GTSNPN, CDR2 SVGIG (reference sequence). This CDR3 contains 13 residues. Trimming removed 0 bases from V and 0 bases from J, with 2 bases in between. This CDR3 is CAWSVPNTGELFF. In DNA form, the CDR3 reads TGTGCCTGGAGTGTACCGAACACCGGGGAGCTGTTTTTT.

The chain uses TRBV2 and TRBJ1-1; D call uncertain. CDR1 is SNHLY and CDR2 is FYNNEI in the germline V gene. The V end was cut by 8 bases, the J end by 7 bases, with 11 bases between. The CDR3 has 11 residues. Here the CDR3 reads CASGVAREAFF. In DNA, the CDR3 is TGTGCCAGCGGAGTAGCCCGTGAAGCTTTCTTT.

This clonotype was found a few times. This sequence joins TRBV14 and TRBJ1-2; D perhaps matches TRBD1 (5 bases). Looked up from germline, CDR1 is SGHDN and CDR2 is FVKESK. The CDR3 consists of 15 residues. V lost 4 bases and J lost 6, with 18 bases in between. CDR3 region: CASSPRLGVSDGYTF. CDR3 coding DNA: TGTGCCAGCAGCCCCCGGTTGGGGGTTTCTGATGGCTACACCTTC.

J is TRBJ2-3 and V is TRBV10-3, with 7 positions matching TRBD2. Germline CDR1 and CDR2: ENHRY and SYGVKD. There are 13 residues in the CDR3. J was trimmed by 6 bases and V by 8 bases; bases with no gene match: 8. CDR3 DNA: TGTGCCATCGGGGGGGGGACCTGGGATACGCAGTATTTT. It codes for CAIGGGTWDTQYF.

The V and J genes are TRBV5-1 and TRBJ2-5; D is undetermined. Per germline, CDR1 SGHRS and CDR2 YFSETQ. Trimming cost V 0 bases and J 0 bases, with 15 bases left between them. The CDR3 extends over 17 amino acids. Here the CDR3 DNA reads TGCGCCAGCAGCTTGGTATCGGCAGGCCTAAACCAAGAGACCCAGTACTTC. Its protein is CASSLVSAGLNQETQYF.

The J gene is TRBJ2-7, the V gene TRBV5-4; no definite D call. V shed 0 bases and J shed 2 bases, with 9 bases lying between them. Looked up from germline, CDR1 is SGHNT and CDR2 is YYREEE (reference sequence). The CDR3 contains 14 residues. CDR3 nucleotides: TGTGCCAGCAGCTTGGATTTGTTGACCTACGAGCAGTACTTC. Translation gives CASSLDLLTYEQYF.

This sequence joins TRBV12-3 or TRBV12-4 and TRBJ1-1; tentatively, D is TRBD1 (5 bases). This CDR3 region has 11 residues. V lost 7 bases and J 7 bases, leaving 10 bases between the germline ends. The CDR3 region is CASTDRYEAFF. In DNA, the CDR3 is TGTGCCAGCACCGACAGATATGAAGCTTTCTTT.

This chain uses TRBV5-4 with TRBJ2-5; 8 bases agree with TRBD2. The CDR3 is 16 amino acids. V lost 4 bases to trimming and J lost 9 bases; unmatched junction nucleotides: 17. Germline V CDR1 and CDR2: SGHNT, YYREEE (reference sequence). CDR3 residues: CASSPGGTGRYLAQYF. The CDR3 nucleotides read TGTGCCAGCAGCCCGGGGGGGACCGGGAGGTATTTGGCCCAGTACTTC.

This clonotype was seen more than once but under ten times. V gene TRBV7-9 combines with J gene TRBJ2-7; 11 nucleotides line up with TRBD1. Germline trimming cut 5 bases from V and 2 bases from J; bases unmatched to any gene: 5. The CDR3 has 15 amino acids. Per the germline V gene, CDR1 is SEHNR and CDR2 is FQNEAQ (reference sequence). CDR3 sequence reads: CASSAPGQGAYEQYF. The CDR3 nucleotides are TGTGCCAGCAGCGCACCGGGACAGGGGGCCTACGAGCAGTACTTC.

This clonotype was seen a few times. The J gene is TRBJ1-6, the V gene TRBV30, with D possibly matching TRBD1 (5 bases). V gave up 1 base and J gave up 4 bases, with 11 bases separating them. This CDR3 has 15 amino acids. The germline CDR1 and CDR2 sequences are GTSNPN and SVGIG (reference sequence). CDR3 region: CAWSGDPRYNSPLHF. The CDR3 DNA sequence: TGTGCCTGGAGTGGGGACCCGAGGTATAATTCACCCCTCCACTTT.

This clonotype has just a few counts. The rearrangement joins TRBV27 to TRBJ1-1; 7 bases fit TRBD1. J lost 10 bases, V lost 0 bases, and 17 bases had no gene match. CDR3 length: 17 amino acids. Germline V gene data show CDR1 as MNHEY and CDR2 as SMNVEV (reference sequence). CDR3 DNA sequence: TGTGCCAGCAGTTTATCGCGGGCCCCGACAGGGAGATACGTAGCTTTCTTT. Translated: CASSLSRAPTGRYVAFF.

The V gene is TRBV30, the J gene TRBJ1-1, with D maybe TRBD1 (5 bases). The CDR3 spans 13 residues. Trimming removed 4 bases at V and 4 bases at J, with 13 bases between. Germline V CDR1 and CDR2: GTSNPN, SVGIG (reference sequence). The CDR3 region has the DNA TGTGCCTGGACTAAGGGGCTACGCACTGAAGCTTTCTTT. Translated, it gives CAWTKGLRTEAFF. Complete variable domain (other parts from reference TRBV30 and TRBJ1-1): SQTIHQWPATLVQPVGSPLSLECTVEGTSNPNLYWYRQAAGRGLQLLFYSVGIGQISSEVPQNLSASRPQDRQFILSSKKLLLSDSGFYLCAWTKGLRTEAFFGQGTRLTVV.

The chain couples TRBV9 to TRBJ1-2, with D maybe TRBD1 (5 bases). The CDR3 runs to 12 residues. Germline CDR1 reads SGDLS; CDR2 reads YYNGEE. The V end lost 7 bases, the J end lost 7 bases, and 14 bases lay between the germline ends. The CDR3 is CASSTVTGGYTF. CDR3 sequence (DNA): TGTGCCAGCTCGACAGTAACGGGTGGCTACACCTTC. The variable domain in full, completed from reference TRBV9 and TRBJ1-2, reads DSGVTQTPKHLITATGQRVTLRCSPRSGDLSVYWYQQSLDQGLQFLIQYYNGEERAKGNILERFSAQQFPDLHSELNLSSLELGDSALYFCASSTVTGGYTFGSGTRLTVV.

This clonotype was seen a handful of times. The chain recombines TRBV12-3 or TRBV12-4 with TRBJ1-2; 8 nucleotides match TRBD1. CDR3 size: 15 residues. With V trimmed by 5 bases and J by 7 bases, 12 bases remained unmatched. The CDR3 here is CASSKLDRGSGGYTF. The CDR3 DNA reads as TGTGCCAGCAGTAAACTCGACAGGGGATCGGGTGGCTACACCTTC.

This chain joins TRBV20-1 and TRBJ2-1, with 11 bases identical to TRBD2. J gave up 7 bases and V 6 bases, and 11 bases lay outside the gene matches. Germline V gene data show CDR1 as DFQATT and CDR2 as SNEGSKA (reference sequence). The CDR3 consists of 15 residues. CDR3 nucleotide sequence: TGCAGTGCCCTTGGAATAGCGGGGGGGGGTAATGAGCAGTTCTTC. It is translated as CSALGIAGGGNEQFF.

The V gene is TRBV10-2, the J gene TRBJ1-1, with 10 bases aligning to TRBD1. V shed 6 bases, J shed 2 bases, and the junction held 9 bases outside the gene matches. In germline, CDR1 is WSHSY, CDR2 SAAADI. The CDR3 extends over 16 amino acids. The CDR3 DNA reads TGCGCCAGCAGACCCGGGACAGGGGCAACTAACACTGAAGCTTTCTTT. Translated, it gives CASRPGTGATNTEAFF.

The gene calls are TRBV7-2 and TRBJ2-5, with D uncertain. Between the trimmed V and J ends, which lost 1 base and 1 base, there was a span of 10 bases. CDR3 size: 15 residues. Germline CDR1 SGHTA, CDR2 FQGNSA. CDR3 nucleotides: TGTGCCAGCAGCTTAGACGGTAACTTCCAAGAGACCCAGTACTTC. Amino acids: CASSLDGNFQETQYF.